The clone carrying this T cell receptor (beta chain) has more than one count but fewer than ten. Its antigen is still unknown. PCR used 60 Vbeta primers and 13 Jbeta primers. Produced via immunoSEQ multiplex PCR; TCRdb's table is partial and in-frame only. The sample lists about 150,000 clones; over 70% were seen once. This sample was included in a study of cytomegalovirus exposure and HLA in healthy donors. Study-level background: Early released data had around 89 million unique TCRs, all coming from HLA-typed donors. Study-wide findings and caveats: Reported findings show TCR beta sequences accurately forecast HLA-A and HLA-B alleles in most subjects. Segments of the TCR beta V type were, in most cases, productive about 87% or about 30% of the time in an earlier analysis. The authors listed 180 or so TCR beta chains as cytomegalovirus-associated.

The CDR3 covers 15 residues. The V gene's germline CDR1 is SGHNT and CDR2 YENEEA. V lost 5 bases and J lost 8, with 19 bases in between. The chain is built from TRBV11-3 and TRBJ2-1, with D maybe TRBD1 (5 bases). Sequenced: PBMCs. The origin of this receptor is a young man in good health and CMV-seronegative. This chain's CDR3 is CASSHTISGPDEQFF. The CDR3 coding sequence is TGTGCCAGCAGCCACACCATCTCAGGGCCCGATGAGCAGTTCTTC.